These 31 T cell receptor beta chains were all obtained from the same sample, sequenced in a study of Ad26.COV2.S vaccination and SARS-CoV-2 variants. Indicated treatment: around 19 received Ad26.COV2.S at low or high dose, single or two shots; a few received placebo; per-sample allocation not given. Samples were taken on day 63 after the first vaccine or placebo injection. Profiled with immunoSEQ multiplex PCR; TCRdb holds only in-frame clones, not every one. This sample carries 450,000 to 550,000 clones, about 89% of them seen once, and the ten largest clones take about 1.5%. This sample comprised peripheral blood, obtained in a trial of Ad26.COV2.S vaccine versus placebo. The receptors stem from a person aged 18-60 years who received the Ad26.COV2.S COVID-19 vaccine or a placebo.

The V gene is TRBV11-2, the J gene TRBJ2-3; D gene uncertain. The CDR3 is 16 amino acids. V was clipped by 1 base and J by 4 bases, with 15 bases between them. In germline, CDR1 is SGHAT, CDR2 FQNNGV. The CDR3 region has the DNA TGTGCCAGCAGCTTAGGTTCGATAGCTACTCCAGATACGCAGTATTTT. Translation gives CASSLGSIATPDTQYF.

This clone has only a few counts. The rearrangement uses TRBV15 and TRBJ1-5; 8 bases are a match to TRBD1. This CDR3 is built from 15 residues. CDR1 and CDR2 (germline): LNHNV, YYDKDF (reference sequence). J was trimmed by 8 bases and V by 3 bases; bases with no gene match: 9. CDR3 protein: CATSSPGQVNKPQHF. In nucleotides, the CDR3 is TGTGCCACCAGCAGCCCGGGACAGGTTAACAAGCCCCAGCATTTT.

This CDR3 is CASSSPGQDPNYGYTF. The CDR3 nucleotides read TGCGCCAGCAGCTCACCGGGACAAGATCCTAACTATGGCTACACCTTC. V usage is TRBV5-1 and J usage is TRBJ1-2; possible D gene TRBD1, 6 bases. The V gene's germline CDR1 is SGHRS and CDR2 YFSETQ. CDR3 size: 16 residues. With 3 bases removed from V and 0 bases from J, the gap between germline ends came to 15 bases.

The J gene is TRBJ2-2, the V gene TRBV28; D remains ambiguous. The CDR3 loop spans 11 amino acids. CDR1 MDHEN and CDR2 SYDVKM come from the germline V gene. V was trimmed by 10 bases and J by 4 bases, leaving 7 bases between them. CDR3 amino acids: CAIGRTGELFF. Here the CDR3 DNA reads TGTGCCATTGGGCGCACCGGGGAGCTGTTTTTT.

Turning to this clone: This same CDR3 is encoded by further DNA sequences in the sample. CDR3 DNA: TGTGCCAGCCGAGGGAGGAACACTGAAGCTTTCTTT. Encoded protein: CASRGRNTEAFF. The V call is TRBV27, the J call TRBJ1-1; D gene unclear. V was shortened by 8 bases and J by 1 base, with 8 bases between the two germline ends. CDR1 is MNHEY and CDR2 is SMNVEV in the germline V gene (reference sequence). The CDR3 has 12 amino acids.

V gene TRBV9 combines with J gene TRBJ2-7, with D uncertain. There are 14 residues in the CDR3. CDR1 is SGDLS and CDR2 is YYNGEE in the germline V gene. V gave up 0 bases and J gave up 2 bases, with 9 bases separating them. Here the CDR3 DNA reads TGTGCCAGCAGCGTAGATGTCAAGACCTACGAGCAGTACTTC. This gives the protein CASSVDVKTYEQYF.

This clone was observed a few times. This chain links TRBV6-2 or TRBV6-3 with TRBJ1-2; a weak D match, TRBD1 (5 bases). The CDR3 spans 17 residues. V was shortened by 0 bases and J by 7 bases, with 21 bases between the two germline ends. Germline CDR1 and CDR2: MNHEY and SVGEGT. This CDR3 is CASSYSSSRAYAGGYTF. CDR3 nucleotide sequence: TGTGCCAGCAGTTACTCGAGTTCCAGGGCCTATGCTGGTGGCTACACCTTC.

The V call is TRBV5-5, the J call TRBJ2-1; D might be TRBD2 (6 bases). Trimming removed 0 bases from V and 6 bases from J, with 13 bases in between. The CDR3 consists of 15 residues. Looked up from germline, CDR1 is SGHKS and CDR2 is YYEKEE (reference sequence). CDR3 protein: CASSLVTTGGNEQFF. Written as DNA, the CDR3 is TGTGCCAGCAGCTTGGTGACCACCGGGGGCAATGAGCAGTTCTTC.

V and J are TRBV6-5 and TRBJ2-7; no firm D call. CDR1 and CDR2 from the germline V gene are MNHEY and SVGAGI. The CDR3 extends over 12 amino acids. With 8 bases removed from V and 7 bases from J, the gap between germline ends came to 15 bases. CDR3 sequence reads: CASGLRQGEQYF. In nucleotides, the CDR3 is TGTGCCAGCGGCCTGCGCCAAGGAGAGCAGTACTTC.

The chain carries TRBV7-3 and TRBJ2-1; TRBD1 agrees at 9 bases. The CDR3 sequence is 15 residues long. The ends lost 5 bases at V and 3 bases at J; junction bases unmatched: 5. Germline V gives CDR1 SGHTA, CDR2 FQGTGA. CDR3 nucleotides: TGTGCCAGCAGCCCCCGGGGACAGGGCTACAATGAGCAGTTCTTC. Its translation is CASSPRGQGYNEQFF.

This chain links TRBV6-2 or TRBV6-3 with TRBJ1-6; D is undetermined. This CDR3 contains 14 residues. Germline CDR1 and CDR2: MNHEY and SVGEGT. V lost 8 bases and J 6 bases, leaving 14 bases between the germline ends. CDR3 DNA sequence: TGTGCCAGCCGCCTCGGAGGGATTAATTCACCCCTCCACTTT. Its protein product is CASRLGGINSPLHF.

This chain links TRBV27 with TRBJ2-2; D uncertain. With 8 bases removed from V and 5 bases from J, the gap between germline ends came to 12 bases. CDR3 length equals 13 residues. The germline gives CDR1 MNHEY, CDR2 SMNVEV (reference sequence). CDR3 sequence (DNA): TGTGCCAGCGGAACTTTAGCTACCGGGGAGCTGTTTTTT. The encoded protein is CASGTLATGELFF.

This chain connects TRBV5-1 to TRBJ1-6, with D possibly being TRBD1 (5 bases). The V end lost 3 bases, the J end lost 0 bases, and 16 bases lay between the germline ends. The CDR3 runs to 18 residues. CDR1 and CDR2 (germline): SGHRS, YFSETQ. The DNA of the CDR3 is TGCGCCAGCAGCTGGGGACCGACCGAGAGCTCCTATAATTCACCCCTCCACTTT. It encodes CASSWGPTESSYNSPLHF.

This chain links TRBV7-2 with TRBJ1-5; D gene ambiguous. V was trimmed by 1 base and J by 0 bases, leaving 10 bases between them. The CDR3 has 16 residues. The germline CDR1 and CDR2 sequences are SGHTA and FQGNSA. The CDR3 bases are TGTGCCAGCAGCTTAGTAGGCGGGAATAGCAATCAGCCCCAGCATTTT. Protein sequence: CASSLVGGNSNQPQHF.

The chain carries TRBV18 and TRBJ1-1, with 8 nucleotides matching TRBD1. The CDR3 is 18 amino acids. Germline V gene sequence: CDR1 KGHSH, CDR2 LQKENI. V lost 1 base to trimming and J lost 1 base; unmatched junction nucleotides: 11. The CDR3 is CASSPRIDRGGWNTEAFF. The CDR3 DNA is TGTGCCAGCTCACCACGGATCGACAGGGGCGGATGGAACACTGAAGCTTTCTTT.

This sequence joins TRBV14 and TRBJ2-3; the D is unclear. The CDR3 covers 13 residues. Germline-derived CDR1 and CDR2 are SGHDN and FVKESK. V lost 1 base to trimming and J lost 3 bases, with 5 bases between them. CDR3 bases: TGTGCCAGCAGCCAAGCGTCAACAGATACGCAGTATTTT. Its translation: CASSQASTDTQYF.

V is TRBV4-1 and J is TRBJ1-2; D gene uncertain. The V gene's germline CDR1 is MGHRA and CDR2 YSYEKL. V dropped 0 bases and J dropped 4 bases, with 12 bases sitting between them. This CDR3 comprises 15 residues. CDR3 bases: TGCGCCAGCAGCCAAGAAATCACAGTACTCTATGGCTACACCTTC. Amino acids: CASSQEITVLYGYTF.

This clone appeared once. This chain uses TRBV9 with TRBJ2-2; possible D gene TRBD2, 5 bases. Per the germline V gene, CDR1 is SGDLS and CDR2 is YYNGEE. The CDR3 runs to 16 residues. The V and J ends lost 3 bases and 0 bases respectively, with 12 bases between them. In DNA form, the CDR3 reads TGTGCCAGCAGCGATAGTCGGGGTCCGAACACCGGGGAGCTGTTTTTT. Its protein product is CASSDSRGPNTGELFF.

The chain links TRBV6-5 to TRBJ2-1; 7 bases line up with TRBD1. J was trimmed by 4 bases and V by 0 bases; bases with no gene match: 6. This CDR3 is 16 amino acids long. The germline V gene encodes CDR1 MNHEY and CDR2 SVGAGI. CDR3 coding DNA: TGTGCCAGCAGTTACTCGACAGGGCCGTTATACAATGAGCAGTTCTTC. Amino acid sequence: CASSYSTGPLYNEQFF.

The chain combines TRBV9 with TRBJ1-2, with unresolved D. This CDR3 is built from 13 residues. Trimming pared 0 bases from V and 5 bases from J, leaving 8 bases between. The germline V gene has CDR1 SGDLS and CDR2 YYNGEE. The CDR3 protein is CASSVESGYGYTF. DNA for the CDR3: TGTGCCAGCAGCGTAGAATCCGGATATGGCTACACCTTC. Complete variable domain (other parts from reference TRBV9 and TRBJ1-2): DSGVTQTPKHLITATGQRVTLRCSPRSGDLSVYWYQQSLDQGLQFLIQYYNGEERAKGNILERFSAQQFPDLHSELNLSSLELGDSALYFCASSVESGYGYTFGSGTRLTVV.

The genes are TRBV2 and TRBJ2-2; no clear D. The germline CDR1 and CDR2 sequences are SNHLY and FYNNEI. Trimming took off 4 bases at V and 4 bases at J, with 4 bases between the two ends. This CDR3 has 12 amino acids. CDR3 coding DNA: TGTGCCAGCAGTGCGGGCACCGGGGAGCTGTTTTTT. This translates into CASSAGTGELFF.

The CDR3 loop reads CASSPSLHTSGEQFF. CDR3 DNA sequence: TGTGCCAGCAGCCCTAGCCTTCATACTAGCGGCGAGCAGTTCTTC. The rearrangement uses TRBV3-1 (or the pseudogene TRBV3-2) and TRBJ2-1; 8 bases match TRBD2. Germline assignment: CDR1 LGHDT and CDR2 YNNKEL (reference sequence). The CDR3 runs 15 residues. Germline trimming cut 4 bases from V and 10 bases from J; bases unmatched to any gene: 12.

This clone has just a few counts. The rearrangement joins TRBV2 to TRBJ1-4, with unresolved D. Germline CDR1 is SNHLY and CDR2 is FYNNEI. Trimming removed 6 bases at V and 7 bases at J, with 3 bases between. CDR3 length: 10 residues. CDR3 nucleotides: TGTGCCAGCAGCCTTGAAAAACTGTTTTTT. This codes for CASSLEKLFF. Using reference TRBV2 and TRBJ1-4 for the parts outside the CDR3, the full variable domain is EPEVTQTPSHQVTQMGQEVILRCVPISNHLYFYWYRQILGQKVEFLVSFYNNEISEKSEIFDDQFSVERPDGSNFTLKIRSTKLEDSAMYFCASSLEKLFFGSGTQLSVL.

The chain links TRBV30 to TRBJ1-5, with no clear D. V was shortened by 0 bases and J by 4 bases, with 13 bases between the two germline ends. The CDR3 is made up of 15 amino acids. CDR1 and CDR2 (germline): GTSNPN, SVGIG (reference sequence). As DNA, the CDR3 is TGTGCCTGGAGTGTACCCGGGCACCCGAATCAGCCCCAGCATTTT. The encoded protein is CAWSVPGHPNQPQHF.

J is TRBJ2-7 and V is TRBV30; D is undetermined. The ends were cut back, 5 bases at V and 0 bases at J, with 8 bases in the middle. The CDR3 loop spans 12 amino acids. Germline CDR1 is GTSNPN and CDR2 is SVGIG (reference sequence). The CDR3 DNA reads TGTGCCTGGGCCGTCAGCTCCTACGAGCAGTACTTC. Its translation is CAWAVSSYEQYF. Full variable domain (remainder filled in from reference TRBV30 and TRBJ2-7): SQTIHQWPATLVQPVGSPLSLECTVEGTSNPNLYWYRQAAGRGLQLLFYSVGIGQISSEVPQNLSASRPQDRQFILSSKKLLLSDSGFYLCAWAVSSYEQYFGPGTRLTVT.

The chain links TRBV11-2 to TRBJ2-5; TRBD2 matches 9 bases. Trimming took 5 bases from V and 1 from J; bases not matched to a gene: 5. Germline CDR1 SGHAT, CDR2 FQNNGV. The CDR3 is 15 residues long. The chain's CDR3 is CASSPSGVVQETQYF. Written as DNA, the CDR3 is TGTGCCAGCAGCCCTAGCGGGGTAGTCCAAGAGACCCAGTACTTC.

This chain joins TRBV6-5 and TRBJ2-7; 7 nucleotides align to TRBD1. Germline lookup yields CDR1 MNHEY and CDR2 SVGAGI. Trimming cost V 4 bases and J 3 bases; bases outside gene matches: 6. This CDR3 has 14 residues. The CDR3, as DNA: TGTGCCAGCAGTTCCGGGGACAGAAACTACGAGCAGTACTTC. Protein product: CASSSGDRNYEQYF.

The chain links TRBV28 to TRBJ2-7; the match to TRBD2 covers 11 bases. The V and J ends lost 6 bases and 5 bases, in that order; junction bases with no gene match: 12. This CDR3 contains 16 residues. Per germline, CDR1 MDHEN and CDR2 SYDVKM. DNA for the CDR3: TGTGCCAGCAGAACTAGCGGGAGCTCCTCGACCGACGAGCAGTACTTC. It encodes CASRTSGSSSTDEQYF.

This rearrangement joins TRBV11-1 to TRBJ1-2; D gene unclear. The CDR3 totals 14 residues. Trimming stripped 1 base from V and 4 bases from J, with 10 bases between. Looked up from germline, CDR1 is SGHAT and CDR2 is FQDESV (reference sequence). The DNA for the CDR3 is TGTGCCAGCAGCTTAGGTGACGGAATCTATGGCTACACCTTC. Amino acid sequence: CASSLGDGIYGYTF.

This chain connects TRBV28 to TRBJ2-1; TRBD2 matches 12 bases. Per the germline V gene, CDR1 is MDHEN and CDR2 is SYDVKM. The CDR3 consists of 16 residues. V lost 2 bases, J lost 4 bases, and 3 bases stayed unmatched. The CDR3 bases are TGTGCCAGCAGTTTAAGGACTAGCGGGGTATACAATGAGCAGTTCTTC. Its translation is CASSLRTSGVYNEQFF.

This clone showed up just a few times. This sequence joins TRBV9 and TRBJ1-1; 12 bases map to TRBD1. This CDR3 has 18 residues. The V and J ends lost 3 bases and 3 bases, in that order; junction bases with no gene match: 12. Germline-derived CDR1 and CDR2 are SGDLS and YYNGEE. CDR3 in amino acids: CASSANRDRGQWDTEAFF. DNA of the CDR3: TGTGCCAGCAGCGCGAACCGGGACAGGGGGCAGTGGGACACTGAAGCTTTCTTT.